The entry below describes one T cell receptor beta chain. Its target is unknown. The sample originates from a study of cytomegalovirus exposure and HLA in healthy donors. Whole-study results and caveats: HLA alleles were associated with 16,951 TCR beta sequences in a later analysis at 0.05 false discovery rate. In vitro assays verified that three CMV-associated chains recognized CMV antigens specifically.

The study ran its PCR with 60 Vbeta and 13 Jbeta primers. Data came from immunoSEQ multiplex PCR; TCRdb stores just in-frame clones and leaves some out. Of 110,000 to 150,000 clones listed, around 77% are singletons. Donors showed nominal health when sampled, although they likely had unrecorded immune exposures. The sequence derives from a woman in her forties or fifties in good health and CMV-seronegative. Sequencing used PBMCs.

The CDR3 bases are TGTGCCAGCAGCTTAAGAGCGGGGGGGCCCAATGAGCAGTTCTTC. Amino acids: CASSLRAGGPNEQFF. The chain has TRBV7-9 and TRBJ2-1, with 10 bases identical to TRBD2. The CDR3 is 15 residues long. CDR1 and CDR2 from the germline V gene are SEHNR and FQNEAQ (reference sequence). With 2 bases clipped from V and 6 bases from J, the junction kept 4 bases outside the gene matches.